Following are 9 T cell receptor beta chains from one sample sequenced in a study of PD-1 blockade in classical Hodgkin lymphoma. Every patient was affected by relapse after autologous stem cell transplantation, while exposure to brentuximab vedotin was not uniform. Libraries were prepared by immunoSEQ multiplex PCR; TCRdb keeps only in-frame clonotypes and omits some of them. This sample carries fewer than 100,000 clones, approximately 88% of them seen once, and the ten largest clones take about 20%. The sample here was peripheral blood mononuclear cells (PBMCs), taken at baseline. The origin of the receptors is a human donor with classical Hodgkin lymphoma.

The genes are TRBV27 and TRBJ1-1; maybe TRBD1 (5 bases). The CDR3 length is 15 residues. The germline V and J ends were trimmed by 5 bases and 1 base, with 14 bases remaining between them. The germline V gene encodes CDR1 MNHEY and CDR2 SMNVEV (reference sequence). The DNA for the CDR3 is TGTGCCAGCAGTGTAGTGCCAGGGAGGAACACTGAAGCTTTCTTT. Translation gives CASSVVPGRNTEAFF.

This clone was recorded only once. The chain uses TRBV4-1 and TRBJ2-5; D uncertain. The CDR3 has 15 residues. CDR1 MGHRA and CDR2 YSYEKL come from the germline V gene. Deletions cut 0 bases from V and 0 bases from J, with 8 bases between. CDR3: CASSQDKGYQETQYF. For the CDR3, the DNA is TGCGCCAGCAGCCAAGATAAGGGCTACCAAGAGACCCAGTACTTC.

The chain uses TRBV5-4 and TRBJ2-7; D unclear. From germline, CDR1 is SGHNT and CDR2 YYREEE (reference sequence). The V end lost 3 bases, the J end lost 4 bases, and 11 bases lay between the germline ends. The CDR3 is made up of 13 amino acids. DNA of the CDR3: TGTGCCAGCAGCTACTCGGTTGGATACGAGCAGTACTTC. Amino acid sequence: CASSYSVGYEQYF. The full variable domain, with the rest looked up from reference TRBV5-4 and TRBJ2-7, is ETGVTQSPTHLIKTRGQQVTLRCSSQSGHNTVSWYQQALGQGPQFIFQYYREEENGRGNFPPRFSGLQFPNYSSELNVNALELDDSALYLCASSYSVGYEQYFGPGTRLTVT.

V and J are TRBV11-3 and TRBJ2-2; D call uncertain. Germline V gene lookup returns CDR1 SGHNT and CDR2 YENEEA. V was shortened by 5 bases and J by 7 bases, with 17 bases between the two germline ends. The CDR3 is made up of 15 amino acids. In DNA, the CDR3 is TGTGCCAGCAGCCCCTCGGCGGCTTTTATCGGGGAGCTGTTTTTT. It yields the protein CASSPSAAFIGELFF.

The V and J genes are TRBV4-2 and TRBJ2-1, with 7 bases fitting TRBD2. The CDR3 is 18 residues long. From germline, CDR1 is LGHNA and CDR2 YNFKEQ. After removal of 0 bases from V and 7 bases from J, the junction contained 15 bases not matched to a gene. CDR3 nucleotides: TGTGCCAGCAGCCAAGAGGTAGGGAGGCTAGCGGTCTGGAATGAGCAGTTCTTC. As protein: CASSQEVGRLAVWNEQFF.

This clone was seen more than once but under ten times. CDR3 residues: CASSPGTGIYEQYF. The CDR3 nucleotides are TGTGCCAGCAGTCCCGGGACAGGGATCTACGAGCAGTACTTC. The chain uses TRBV27 and TRBJ2-7, with 9 bases fitting TRBD1. The junction had 5 bases not matched to a gene; V was cut back by 5 bases and J by 3 bases. Germline CDR1 is MNHEY and CDR2 is SMNVEV (reference sequence). This CDR3 spans 14 amino acids.

V usage is TRBV11-2 and J usage is TRBJ1-2; a possible D gene is TRBD1 (6 bases). This CDR3 comprises 12 residues. CDR1 SGHAT and CDR2 FQNNGV come from the germline V gene. V was shortened by 3 bases and J by 6 bases, with 8 bases between the two germline ends. The CDR3: CASSLDRHGYTF. The DNA for the CDR3 is TGTGCCAGCAGCTTGGACAGACATGGCTACACCTTC.

V gene TRBV29-1 combines with J gene TRBJ1-2; no firm D call. The CDR3 runs 12 residues. The V and J ends lost 3 bases and 0 bases respectively, with 5 bases between them. Germline loops: CDR1 SQVTM, CDR2 ANQGSEA. CDR3 nucleotides: TGCAGCGTTGAGGGATCTAACTATGGCTACACCTTC. This sequence encodes CSVEGSNYGYTF.

V gene TRBV19 combines with J gene TRBJ1-4, with TRBD1 matching 11 bases. Germline V CDR1 and CDR2: LNHDA, SQIVND (reference sequence). Losses at the gene ends were 5 bases for V and 4 bases for J; bases not matched to a gene: 6. There are 16 residues in the CDR3. CDR3 DNA sequence: TGTGCCAGTAGTCGGGACAGGGGGGGCCTTAATGAAAAACTGTTTTTT. Protein product: CASSRDRGGLNEKLFF.